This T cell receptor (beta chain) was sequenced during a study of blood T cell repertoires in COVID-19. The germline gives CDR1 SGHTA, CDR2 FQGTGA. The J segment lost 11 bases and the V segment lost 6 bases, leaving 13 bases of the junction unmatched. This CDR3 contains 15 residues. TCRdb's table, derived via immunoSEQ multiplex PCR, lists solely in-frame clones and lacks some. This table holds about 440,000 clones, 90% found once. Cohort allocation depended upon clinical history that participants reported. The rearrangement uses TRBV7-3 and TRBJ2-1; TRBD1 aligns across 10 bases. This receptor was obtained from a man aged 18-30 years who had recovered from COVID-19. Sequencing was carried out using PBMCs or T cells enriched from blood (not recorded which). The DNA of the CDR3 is TGTGCCAGCAGTCTTACCGGGACAGGGGTCAACAAGCAGTTCTTC. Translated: CASSLTGTGVNKQFF.